This T cell receptor beta chain emerged from a study of long-term antiretroviral therapy in people with HIV. Study summary: The earliest samples came from an era when ART typically awaited falling CD4 counts. Findings and caveats of the study: It was observed that HIV repertoires exhibited narrower CDR3 length ranges than controls.

Comment on this clone: Its antigen is not identified.

Run at survey level, the immunoSEQ assay was version v3.0. The table came from immunoSEQ multiplex PCR; TCRdb's copy has only in-frame clones and leaves some out. The repertoire holds 20,000 to 30,000 clones, with around nine tenths as singletons. PBMC samples from each donor numbered at least one pre-ART and at least two post-ART. Germline CDR1 and CDR2: LGHNA and YSLEER. The CDR3 spans 15 residues. V lost 1 base and J 2 bases, leaving 11 bases between the germline ends. The chain carries TRBV4-3 and TRBJ1-2; D gene unclear. This TCR was recovered from a man under 40 with HIV. The specimen was unsorted PBMCs, collected around 4.6 years after starting antiretroviral therapy. The CDR3 DNA sequence: TGCGCCAGCAGCCAAGTCGGCTTTTTAAACTATGGCTACACCTTC. Its protein is CASSQVGFLNYGYTF.